These T cell receptor beta chains were read from a single sample in a study of monozygotic twins with cystic fibrosis. Sequencing was performed with immunoSEQ multiplex PCR; in TCRdb, only in-frame clones are kept and a portion is missing. The data hold tens of thousands of clones, with under 95% observed a single time. The sequenced sample consisted of blood. All receptors derive from a girl under 10 years old with cystic fibrosis. Both conserved end residues are part of each CDR3. D genes are given only for firm matches. A clone size is listed for some rows: how often the clone was seen (once, few, many), or a class if it is expanded.

clone size: NA
V gene: TRBV5-1
D gene: NA
J gene: TRBJ2-3
CDR3 DNA: TGCGCCAGCAGTGTAGGAGGCACAGATACGCAGTATTTT
CDR3 protein: CASSVGGTDTQYF

clone size: NA
V gene: TRBV27
D gene: NA
J gene: TRBJ1-4
CDR3 DNA: TGTGCCAGCAGTTTAAAGTGGAGGGAAAAACTGTTTTTT
CDR3 protein: CASSLKWREKLFF

clone size: NA
V gene: TRBV25-1
D gene: NA
J gene: TRBJ1-1
CDR3 DNA: TGTGCCAGCAGTGAATACGGGGTAGGGAACACTGAAGCTTTCTTT
CDR3 protein: CASSEYGVGNTEAFF

clone size: NA
V gene: TRBV27
D gene: NA
J gene: TRBJ1-4
CDR3 DNA: TGTGCCAGCAGTTCCCAGGGTGCAACTAATGAAAAACTGTTTTTT
CDR3 protein: CASSSQGATNEKLFF

clone size: NA
V gene: TRBV5-5
D gene: TRBD1
J gene: TRBJ2-5
CDR3 DNA: TGTGCCAGCAGACAGGGGACAGGAGGGGTAGTGGACCAAGAGACCCAGTACTTC
CDR3 protein: CASRQGTGGVVDQETQYF

clone size: NA
V gene: TRBV14
D gene: NA
J gene: TRBJ2-1
CDR3 DNA: TGTGCCAGCAGCTCCCCCCCATACAATGAGCAGTTCTTC
CDR3 protein: CASSSPPYNEQFF

clone size: NA
V gene: TRBV11-3
D gene: NA
J gene: TRBJ1-2
CDR3 DNA: TGTGCCAGCAGCGGATTCCGGGACAAGAGAACCTTC
CDR3 protein: CASSGFRDKRTF

clone size: once
V gene: TRBV11-3
D gene: NA
J gene: TRBJ2-1
CDR3 DNA: TGTGCCAGCAGCTTTAGCGGAAACTACAATGAGCAGTTCTTC
CDR3 protein: CASSFSGNYNEQFF

clone size: NA
V gene: TRBV15
D gene: NA
J gene: TRBJ2-3
CDR3 DNA: TGTGCCACCAGCACAGCGAAACAGGGATTCACAGATACGCAGTATTTT
CDR3 protein: CATSTAKQGFTDTQYF

clone size: NA
V gene: TRBV4-3
D gene: NA
J gene: TRBJ1-2
CDR3 DNA: TGCGCCAGCAGCCAATCCGACAGGCGGGCTTATGGCTACACCTTC
CDR3 protein: CASSQSDRRAYGYTF

clone size: NA
V gene: TRBV7-7
D gene: NA
J gene: TRBJ1-1
CDR3 DNA: TGTGCTAGCAGCCCGGACATTTTCACTGAAGCTTTCTTT
CDR3 protein: CASSPDIFTEAFF

clone size: NA
V gene: TRBV7-9
D gene: TRBD1
J gene: TRBJ1-1
CDR3 DNA: TGTGCCAGCAGCCAGACCGGGACAGGGAACACTGAAGCTTTCTTT
CDR3 protein: CASSQTGTGNTEAFF

clone size: NA
V gene: TRBV5-1
D gene: TRBD2
J gene: TRBJ2-1
CDR3 DNA: TGCGCCAGCAGCTGGACTAGTTACAATGAGCAGTTCTTC
CDR3 protein: CASSWTSYNEQFF

clone size: NA
V gene: TRBV7-2
D gene: NA
J gene: TRBJ2-2
CDR3 DNA: TGTGCCAGCACCCCGTCGGAAGCCCGTAGGAGGACCGGGGAGCTGTTTTTT
CDR3 protein: CASTPSEARRRTGELFF

clone size: NA
V gene: TRBV5-5
D gene: TRBD2
J gene: TRBJ2-3
CDR3 DNA: TGTGCCAGCAGCTTGAGTGGGACTAGCGGGGGGGCCAAAGATACGCAGTATTTT
CDR3 protein: CASSLSGTSGGAKDTQYF

clone size: NA
V gene: TRBV4-1
D gene: NA
J gene: TRBJ1-4
CDR3 DNA: TGCGCCAGCAGCCCCTGGGAGGGGGGCGCGGGAGCTAATGAAAAACTGTTTTTT
CDR3 protein: CASSPWEGGAGANEKLFF

clone size: NA
V gene: TRBV4-1
D gene: NA
J gene: TRBJ2-1
CDR3 DNA: TGCGCCAGCAGCCTCCCCGAGAGGCTTATGTACAATGAGCAGTTCTTC
CDR3 protein: CASSLPERLMYNEQFF

clone size: NA
V gene: TRBV30
D gene: NA
J gene: TRBJ1-1
CDR3 DNA: TGTGCCTGGAATCCGGGCAGGGTAAACACTGAAGCTTTCTTT
CDR3 protein: CAWNPGRVNTEAFF

clone size: NA
V gene: TRBV14
D gene: NA
J gene: TRBJ2-5
CDR3 DNA: TGTGCCAGCAGCCAAGTAGGGGACAAGCAGGTTCAGACCCAGTACTTC
CDR3 protein: CASSQVGDKQVQTQYF

clone size: NA
V gene: TRBV7-4
D gene: NA
J gene: TRBJ1-5
CDR3 DNA: TGTGCCAGCAGCTTAGTTCCAGGGCGACAGATCCATCAGCCCCAGCATTTT
CDR3 protein: CASSLVPGRQIHQPQHF

clone size: NA
V gene: TRBV6-1
D gene: TRBD1
J gene: TRBJ1-2
CDR3 DNA: TGTGCCAGCAGTGGAACGACAGGGGACTATGGCTACACCTTC
CDR3 protein: CASSGTTGDYGYTF

clone size: NA
V gene: TRBV29-1
D gene: TRBD1
J gene: TRBJ1-1
CDR3 DNA: TGCAGCGTCGGTGGACAGGCGTGGACTGAAGCTTTCTTT
CDR3 protein: CSVGGQAWTEAFF

clone size: NA
V gene: TRBV4-3
D gene: TRBD1
J gene: TRBJ1-2
CDR3 DNA: TGCGCCAGCAGCCCTATCAGGGACAGGGGTCGATATGGCTACACCTTC
CDR3 protein: CASSPIRDRGRYGYTF

clone size: NA
V gene: TRBV27
D gene: NA
J gene: TRBJ2-6
CDR3 DNA: TGTGCCAGCAGTTTAGGGGGCTCTGGGGCCAACGTCCTGACTTTC
CDR3 protein: CASSLGGSGANVLTF

clone size: NA
V gene: TRBV7-2
D gene: NA
J gene: TRBJ1-2
CDR3 DNA: TGTGCCAGCAGCCCGACGTATGGCTACACCTTC
CDR3 protein: CASSPTYGYTF

clone size: NA
V gene: TRBV9
D gene: NA
J gene: TRBJ2-2
CDR3 DNA: TGTGCCAGCAGCGTAGGACGAGCAGGGCCTCCGGGCACCGGGGAGCTGTTTTTT
CDR3 protein: CASSVGRAGPPGTGELFF

clone size: few
V gene: TRBV19
D gene: NA
J gene: TRBJ2-5
CDR3 DNA: TGTGCCAGTAGTATATCACAAGAGACCCAGTACTTC
CDR3 protein: CASSISQETQYF

clone size: NA
V gene: TRBV9
D gene: TRBD1
J gene: TRBJ2-2
CDR3 DNA: TGTGCCAGCAGCGTAGGAGCAGGGGGCATGACCGGGGAGCTGTTTTTT
CDR3 protein: CASSVGAGGMTGELFF

clone size: NA
V gene: TRBV11-3
D gene: TRBD1
J gene: TRBJ2-7
CDR3 DNA: TGTGCCAGCAGCTTAGGGACAGGGGATAGCTACGAGCAGTACTTC
CDR3 protein: CASSLGTGDSYEQYF

clone size: NA
V gene: TRBV6-5
D gene: NA
J gene: TRBJ1-3
CDR3 DNA: TGTGCCAGCAGTTACTCGGCAGGGTCTACGGGAAACACCATATATTTT
CDR3 protein: CASSYSAGSTGNTIYF

clone size: few
V gene: TRBV9
D gene: NA
J gene: TRBJ2-2
CDR3 DNA: TGTGCCAGCCGGGGTGGATCCACCGGGGAGCTGTTTTTT
CDR3 protein: CASRGGSTGELFF

clone size: NA
V gene: TRBV29-1
D gene: NA
J gene: TRBJ2-6
CDR3 DNA: TGCAGCGTCGAATCTGGGGCCAACGTCCTGACTTTC
CDR3 protein: CSVESGANVLTF

clone size: NA
V gene: TRBV11-3
D gene: NA
J gene: TRBJ2-7
CDR3 DNA: TGTGCCAGCAGCTTAGCTCAGGGCCGAAGCTCCTACGAGCAGTACTTC
CDR3 protein: CASSLAQGRSSYEQYF

clone size: once
V gene: TRBV30
D gene: NA
J gene: TRBJ1-2
CDR3 DNA: TGTGCCTGGAGCGGACTTTCCTATGGCTACACCTTC
CDR3 protein: CAWSGLSYGYTF

clone size: NA
V gene: TRBV7-8
D gene: TRBD1
J gene: TRBJ1-5
CDR3 DNA: TGTGCCAGCAGCCCTACGACAGGGAGAAGCAATCAGCCCCAGCATTTT
CDR3 protein: CASSPTTGRSNQPQHF

clone size: NA
V gene: TRBV5-5
D gene: TRBD1
J gene: TRBJ2-7
CDR3 DNA: TGTGCCAGCAGCTCACCGGGACAGGGGGCCCACGAGCAGTACTTC
CDR3 protein: CASSSPGQGAHEQYF

clone size: NA
V gene: TRBV7-2
D gene: TRBD2
J gene: TRBJ2-1
CDR3 DNA: TGTGCCAGCAGCTTAGCGGGGCTAGCGGGCAATGAGCAGTTCTTC
CDR3 protein: CASSLAGLAGNEQFF

clone size: NA
V gene: TRBV28
D gene: TRBD1
J gene: TRBJ2-7
CDR3 DNA: TGTGCCAGCATCCTCGTGACAGGGGCCGAGCAGTACTTC
CDR3 protein: CASILVTGAEQYF

clone size: NA
V gene: TRBV7-9
D gene: TRBD1
J gene: TRBJ1-1
CDR3 DNA: TGTGCCAGCAGCTTGATAGGGGGCTGGGACACTGAAGCTTTCTTT
CDR3 protein: CASSLIGGWDTEAFF

clone size: NA
V gene: TRBV6-5
D gene: NA
J gene: TRBJ1-1
CDR3 DNA: TGTGCCAGCAGTTATACTATCCCCCAGCCAACTGAAGCTTTCTTT
CDR3 protein: CASSYTIPQPTEAFF

clone size: NA
V gene: TRBV14
D gene: TRBD1
J gene: TRBJ2-7
CDR3 DNA: TGTGCCAGCAGCGAGGGATTAGGGGGCAGCGAGCAGTACTTC
CDR3 protein: CASSEGLGGSEQYF

clone size: NA
V gene: TRBV9
D gene: TRBD1
J gene: TRBJ1-1
CDR3 DNA: TGTGCCAGCAGCGCTTTCCTAGTACCAACAGGGGGAGGTGGTGGTGAAGCTTTCTTT
CDR3 protein: CASSAFLVPTGGGGGEAFF

clone size: NA
V gene: TRBV27
D gene: TRBD1
J gene: TRBJ1-2
CDR3 DNA: TGTGCCAGCAGTCTCCGACAGGGGAGGACTAACTATGGCTACACCTTC
CDR3 protein: CASSLRQGRTNYGYTF

clone size: NA
V gene: TRBV6-1
D gene: TRBD1
J gene: TRBJ1-4
CDR3 DNA: TGTGCCAGCAGACAGCTACAGGGGACTAATGAAAAACTGTTTTTT
CDR3 protein: CASRQLQGTNEKLFF

clone size: NA
V gene: TRBV27
D gene: NA
J gene: TRBJ1-2
CDR3 DNA: TGTGCCAGCAGCCACTCCAGTAAAAGGGGGTATGGCTACACCTTC
CDR3 protein: CASSHSSKRGYGYTF

clone size: NA
V gene: TRBV18
D gene: NA
J gene: TRBJ2-5
CDR3 DNA: TGTGCCAGCTCACCCGACCACCCTAGCGACCAGTACTTC
CDR3 protein: CASSPDHPSDQYF

clone size: NA
V gene: TRBV7-9
D gene: TRBD1
J gene: TRBJ2-7
CDR3 DNA: TGTGCCAGCAGCCCCTCCATGGACAGGGGGAACTACGAGCAGTACTTC
CDR3 protein: CASSPSMDRGNYEQYF

clone size: NA
V gene: TRBV13
D gene: NA
J gene: TRBJ1-2
CDR3 DNA: TGTGCCAGCAGCTCCCCATCAAACTATGGCTACACCTTC
CDR3 protein: CASSSPSNYGYTF

clone size: NA
V gene: TRBV2
D gene: NA
J gene: TRBJ2-3
CDR3 DNA: TGTGCCAGCAGTGATTATTTGGGGGAAAGCACAGATACGCAGTATTTT
CDR3 protein: CASSDYLGESTDTQYF

clone size: NA
V gene: TRBV6-5
D gene: TRBD1
J gene: TRBJ2-3
CDR3 DNA: TGTGCCAGCAGCTTGTCTCAGGGGGGCACAGATACGCAGTATTTT
CDR3 protein: CASSLSQGGTDTQYF

clone size: NA
V gene: TRBV2
D gene: NA
J gene: TRBJ1-2
CDR3 DNA: TGTGCCAGCAGTGGGCAGGGGAAACCCTTTGAGGGCTACACCTTC
CDR3 protein: CASSGQGKPFEGYTF

clone size: NA
V gene: TRBV2
D gene: TRBD1
J gene: TRBJ2-5
CDR3 DNA: TGTGCCAGCAGTGCACAGGGGGCGTGGGAGACCCAGTACTTC
CDR3 protein: CASSAQGAWETQYF

clone size: NA
V gene: TRBV5-1
D gene: NA
J gene: TRBJ1-2
CDR3 DNA: TGCGCCAGCAGTTTAGGAGGGTTTGATAGCTACACCTTC
CDR3 protein: CASSLGGFDSYTF

clone size: NA
V gene: TRBV4-1
D gene: TRBD2
J gene: TRBJ2-1
CDR3 DNA: TGCGCCAGCAGCCAAGGGACTAGCGGGGGGGATGAGCAGTTCTTC
CDR3 protein: CASSQGTSGGDEQFF

clone size: NA
V gene: TRBV4-3
D gene: NA
J gene: TRBJ2-7
CDR3 DNA: TGCGCCAGCAGCCAAGAACTTCCGAGCTCCAGCGAGCAGTACTTC
CDR3 protein: CASSQELPSSSEQYF